These 12 T cell receptor beta chains share one sample of origin, sequenced in a study of CD8 T cells in ankylosing spondylitis. From the 5' RACE reads, TCRdb called clonotypes with MiXCR, one entry per CDR3 protein. The table shows around 210,000 distinct CDR3 sequences, with approximately 7.6% occurring only once. Sample: blood, either unsorted or a sorted T cell fraction (not recorded which). The receptors here all came from a female donor with ankylosing spondylitis or in good health (not recorded which).

This clonotype was observed at least ten times. The rearrangement uses TRBV6-2 or TRBV6-3 and TRBJ1-4; D gene uncertain. The V end lost 2 bases, the J end lost 8 bases, and 12 bases lay between the germline ends. CDR3 length: 14 residues. The germline gives CDR1 MNHEY, CDR2 SVGEGT. For the CDR3, the DNA is TGTGCCAGCAGTTACGCGAGGAGTGAAGAAAAACTGTTTTTT. Protein: CASSYARSEEKLFF.

Notes on this clonotype: A much bigger clone sits one base away, suggesting this may be a read error. V is TRBV12-3 or TRBV12-4 and J is TRBJ2-7; tentative D call: TRBD2 (5 bases). Between the trimmed V and J ends, which lost 3 bases and 13 bases, there was a span of 13 bases. The CDR3 extends over 11 amino acids. The DNA of the CDR3 is TGTGCCAGCAGTTTTAGTGGGAGTACCTACTTC. This translates into CASSFSGSTYF.

This clonotype was observed at least ten times. The chain uses TRBV28 and TRBJ2-7; tentatively, D is TRBD2 (6 bases). Trimming shortened V by 5 bases and J by 6 bases, and 17 bases separated the two germline ends. This CDR3 is built from 14 residues. Germline V lookup: CDR1 MDHEN, CDR2 SYDVKM. In DNA form, the CDR3 reads TGTGCCAGCAGTCCTTTCCGGGGGAGCAGCGAGCAGTACTTC. Translating gives CASSPFRGSSEQYF.

This clonotype was seen at least ten times. The CDR3: CASSPLVGLAGQYEQYF. For the CDR3, the DNA is TGTGCCAGCAGCCCGTTAGTGGGACTAGCGGGACAGTACGAGCAGTACTTC. The V gene is TRBV7-9, the J gene TRBJ2-7; 13 nucleotides match TRBD2. This CDR3 is 17 amino acids long. Germline assignment: CDR1 SEHNR and CDR2 FQNEAQ (reference sequence). Trimming removed 5 bases from V and 4 bases from J; junction bases left unmatched: 11.

This clonotype has a count of ten or more. The chain has TRBV5-1 and TRBJ2-3; D gene ambiguous. Germline V lookup: CDR1 SGHRS, CDR2 YFSETQ. This CDR3 region has 14 residues. The V gene lost 4 bases and the J gene lost 2 bases, with 11 bases spanning the gap. The CDR3 loop is CASSPGGDTDTQYF. DNA of the CDR3: TGCGCCAGCAGCCCGGGTGGAGACACAGATACGCAGTATTTT.

This clonotype has ten or more counts. The chain is built from TRBV28 and TRBJ1-5; D is unresolved. The V gene lost 4 bases and the J gene lost 3 bases, with 16 bases spanning the gap. The CDR3 has 16 residues. Germline CDR1 is MDHEN and CDR2 is SYDVKM. The CDR3 region is CASSSPLGAVNQPQHF. The CDR3 DNA is TGTGCCAGCAGTTCCCCCCTAGGCGCAGTCAATCAGCCCCAGCATTTT.

This clonotype was counted ten times or more. The chain has TRBV3-1 and TRBJ2-3; D call uncertain. The V and J ends lost 0 bases and 3 bases respectively, with 10 bases between them. Germline V gene data show CDR1 as LGHDT and CDR2 as YNNKEL (reference sequence). The CDR3 loop spans 15 amino acids. The CDR3 spells CASSQDPGLTDTQYF. CDR3 nucleotide sequence: TGTGCCAGCAGCCAAGATCCAGGATTGACAGATACGCAGTATTTT.

This clonotype occurred many times. V and J are TRBV5-1 and TRBJ2-1; 9 bases agree with TRBD2. CDR3 length: 15 amino acids. Germline V lookup: CDR1 SGHRS, CDR2 YFSETQ. V shed 4 bases, J shed 6 bases, and the junction held 8 bases outside the gene matches. The CDR3 here is CASSRREGQGNEQFF. DNA of the CDR3: TGCGCCAGCAGCAGGCGGGAGGGCCAGGGCAATGAGCAGTTCTTC.

The sample holds a few counts of this clonotype. CDR3 region: CASSLAGTNYEQYF. In DNA form, the CDR3 reads TGCGCCAGCAGCCTGGCGGGGACAAACTACGAGCAGTACTTC. This chain links TRBV5-1 with TRBJ2-7; the D gene could be TRBD1 or TRBD2 (6 bases each). Germline lookup yields CDR1 SGHRS and CDR2 YFSETQ. The V gene lost 4 bases and the J gene lost 3 bases, with 14 bases spanning the gap. The CDR3 is made up of 14 amino acids.

In this sample, this clonotype turned up many times. The chain employs TRBV5-1 and TRBJ2-4; tentative D call: TRBD1 (6 bases). The CDR3 extends over 18 amino acids. Germline V gene data show CDR1 as SGHRS and CDR2 as YFSETQ. V lost 4 bases and J lost 0, with 20 bases in between. CDR3 coding DNA: TGCGCCAGCAGCGGAATCCGGGACACCATTCTAGCCAAAAACATTCAGTACTTC. It translates to CASSGIRDTILAKNIQYF.

The table lists this clonotype with a few counts. The CDR3 loop is CASSTRGQMNTEAFF. Here the CDR3 DNA reads TGTGCCAGCAGCACCCGGGGACAGATGAACACTGAAGCTTTCTTT. This sequence joins TRBV7-9 and TRBJ1-1; 7 bases align to TRBD1. The V segment lost 5 bases and the J segment 0 bases; nucleotides outside the gene matches: 6. This CDR3 is built from 15 residues. The germline V gene encodes CDR1 SEHNR and CDR2 FQNEAQ (reference sequence).

In its sample, this clonotype was seen many times. The genes are TRBV5-1 and TRBJ2-1; maybe TRBD2 (6 bases). V lost 4 bases, J lost 7 bases, and 21 bases lay in between. CDR1 and CDR2 from the germline V gene are SGHRS and YFSETQ. The CDR3 runs 16 residues. In DNA form, the CDR3 reads TGCGCCAGCAGCCCCCCGAGTAGCGGCCCTCGAAATGAGCAGTTCTTC. This gives the protein CASSPPSSGPRNEQFF.